This T cell receptor beta chain came from a study of blood T cell repertoires in COVID-19 (dated by TCRdb to the early 2020s). Looking at the study overall: Samples from collaborators originated in the United States, Italy and Spain and spanned both the acute and convalescent phases of COVID-19. The material from the prospective study consisted of cDNA or gDNA derived from T cells, B-cell-depleted T cells, or PBMCs. Deeply sampled blood TCRbeta repertoires from subjects exposed to, actively infected with, or recovered from COVID-19 were included in the dataset. The repertoires were released in a freely available public database meant as a resource for research on the immune response to SARS-CoV-2. The samples were drawn from the first 160 participants of the ongoing ImmuneRACE study and from under 1,500 subjects provided by 6 global collaborators. The sample metadata nearly always contained a de-identified subject ID, COVID-19 status, age in years and sex. Where HLA class I and class II types were available, the types were taken from metadata supplied by the sample provider, not from assay-based typing.

The immunoSEQ Assay, a bias-controlled multiplex PCR, was used to amplify TCRbeta CDR3 regions from genomic DNA. In the original analysis: Within the assay, amplification of reference gene primers was used to estimate how many nucleated cells each sample contained. Sequence reads were collapsed and filtered to measure the absolute abundance of every unique TCRbeta CDR3 rearrangement. Productive Simpson clonality was computed per sample as the square root of Simpson's diversity index over productive rearrangements. TCRdb mirrors the immuneACCESS table, restricted to in-frame sequences. Some clones are absent from its copies; in checked studies, under half trace to an unresolved V gene, and the reason for the others is unknown. V and J calls and clone size come straight from that table; D and trimming were deduced from the DNA. The sample table records about 120,000 clones; under 90% of these occur just once. The ten largest clonotypes hold about 4.2% of the sample.

Including the terminal cysteine and phenylalanine, the CDR3 comprises 17 residues. Just CDR3 DNA is preserved here, 51 bases in frame from base 1. The germline V gene supplies CDR1 SGHRS and CDR2 YFSETQ. Here V drops 4 bases and J drops 5 bases, and the junction holds 11 bases not matched to any gene. This clone was recorded only once. Its antigen is unknown. No base-level quality is on record; no much larger clone is a single base apart. Overall study results and their limits: The quantity of clinical and demographic metadata differed by source and by participant and was supplied without curation.

The collaborating institutions used their own protocols to collect whole blood in K2EDTA tubes. For TCRbeta analysis, collaborators shipped samples as frozen whole blood, isolated PBMCs, or DNA extracted from either of those sample types. Material: peripheral blood. The origin of this receptor is a woman in her seventies with acute or convalescent COVID-19. The sequence is built from TRBV5-1 and TRBJ2-5; 13 middle bases align to TRBD2. The CDR3 region reads CASSPRGLAGSGETQYF. The DNA sequence follows: TGCGCCAGCAGCCCGAGGGGACTAGCGGGGTCGGGGGAGACCCAGTACTTC.